This T cell receptor (beta chain) was sequenced in a study of blood T cells in healthy people across ages. Across the whole study: Through template switching, about one barcoded beta molecule was captured per two T cells, as measured in model experiments.

Primers used in a second PCR of about 6 to 11 cycles were a sample-barcoded 5' primer and a J-beta primer mix. Each of the samples gave a minimum of 2.5 million paired-end reads that contained CDR3. TCRdb reanalysed the 5' RACE reads using MiXCR and keeps one entry per CDR3 protein. The sample holds some 1.1 million distinct CDR3 sequences; about two fifths are singletons and the top ten take roughly 13%. Each sample yielded at least 6.5 million isolated PBMCs. The V and J ends lost 5 bases and 4 bases respectively, with 14 bases between them. This CDR3 spans 15 amino acids. Germline CDR1 is SEHNR and CDR2 is FQNEAQ (reference sequence). General study points: Long-lived donors had more naive CD4+ cells and higher diversity than aged donors.

This clonotype has a handful of counts. Its antigen is not identified. The chain recombines TRBV7-9 with TRBJ1-4, with a weak D call TRBD1 (5 bases). The sequenced sample consisted of blood. This TCR was recovered from a man aged 18-30 years in good health. For the CDR3, the DNA is TGTGCCAGCAGCCTCACGGGGCCTAATAATGAAAAACTGTTTTTT. Its translation is CASSLTGPNNEKLFF.